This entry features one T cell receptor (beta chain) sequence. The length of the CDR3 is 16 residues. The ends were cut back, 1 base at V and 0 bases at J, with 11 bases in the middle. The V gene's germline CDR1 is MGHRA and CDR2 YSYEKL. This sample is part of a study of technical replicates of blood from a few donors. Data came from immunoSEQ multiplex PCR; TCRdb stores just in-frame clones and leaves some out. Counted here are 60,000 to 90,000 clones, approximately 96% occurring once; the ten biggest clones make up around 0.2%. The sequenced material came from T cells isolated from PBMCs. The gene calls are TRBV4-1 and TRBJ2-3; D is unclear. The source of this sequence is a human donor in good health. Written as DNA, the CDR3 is TGCGCCAGCAGCCAAGTAGAGGCCAGTAGCACAGATACGCAGTATTTT. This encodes CASSQVEASSTDTQYF.